Below are 25 T cell receptor beta chains sequenced from a single sample in a study of siplizumab effects on memory and regulatory T cells. Sequencing was performed with immunoSEQ multiplex PCR; in TCRdb, only in-frame clones are kept and a portion is missing. The sample includes 90,000 to 130,000 clones, about nine tenths seen only once; the top ten take approximately 1.3%. Sample: CD4+ T cells sorted from blood. The receptors originated from a human donor in good health.

The rearrangement joins TRBV5-1 to TRBJ2-2, with D unclear. Germline V CDR1 and CDR2: SGHRS, YFSETQ. V gave up 0 bases and J gave up 2 bases, with 11 bases separating them. The CDR3 consists of 16 residues. Written as DNA, the CDR3 is TGCGCCAGCAGCTTGGCCAGAGCCCTAAACACCGGGGAGCTGTTTTTT. Protein product: CASSLARALNTGELFF. Full variable domain (outside the CDR3, taken from reference TRBV5-1 and TRBJ2-2): KAGVTQTPRYLIKTRGQQVTLSCSPISGHRSVSWYQQTPGQGLQFLFEYFSETQRNKGNFPGRFSGRQFSNSRSEMNVSTLELGDSALYLCASSLARALNTGELFFGEGSRLTVL.

This chain uses TRBV5-5 with TRBJ1-1; D is perhaps TRBD1 (5 bases). V was cut by 0 bases and J by 0 bases, with 9 bases left in between. CDR3 length: 15 amino acids. From germline, CDR1 is SGHKS and CDR2 YYEKEE (reference sequence). This CDR3 is CASSLAGRVNTEAFF. In DNA form, the CDR3 reads TGTGCCAGCAGCTTGGCCGGCAGGGTGAACACTGAAGCTTTCTTT.

The chain recombines TRBV19 with TRBJ2-1; TRBD1 matches at 11 bases. The CDR3 length is 15 residues. Germline V CDR1 and CDR2: LNHDA, SQIVND (reference sequence). V gave up 4 bases and J gave up 6 bases; unmatched junction bases: 5. This CDR3 reads CASSTGQGGVNEQFF. In nucleotides, the CDR3 is TGTGCCAGTAGTACGGGACAGGGGGGAGTCAATGAGCAGTTCTTC.

The rearrangement links TRBV4-2 to TRBJ1-2; D possibly corresponds to TRBD1 (5 bases). This CDR3 has 15 residues. V was clipped by 1 base and J by 0 bases, with 9 bases between them. Per germline, CDR1 LGHNA and CDR2 YNFKEQ. CDR3 DNA sequence: TGTGCCAGCAGCCAAGCGGGGGGGACTAACTATGGCTACACCTTC. Protein: CASSQAGGTNYGYTF.

V and J are TRBV5-1 and TRBJ2-5, with a tentative D call TRBD1 (5 bases). Trimming cost V 0 bases and J 5 bases, with 17 bases left between them. There are 16 residues in the CDR3. Germline CDR1 is SGHRS and CDR2 is YFSETQ. In DNA form, the CDR3 reads TGCGCCAGCAGCTTGGCCGGTCTCTTCAGGGTGGAGACCCAGTACTTC. Its translation: CASSLAGLFRVETQYF. The entire variable domain, with the rest obtained from reference TRBV5-1 and TRBJ2-5, is as follows: KAGVTQTPRYLIKTRGQQVTLSCSPISGHRSVSWYQQTPGQGLQFLFEYFSETQRNKGNFPGRFSGRQFSNSRSEMNVSTLELGDSALYLCASSLAGLFRVETQYFGPGTRLLVL.

This clone came up a few times. The chain has TRBV9 and TRBJ1-1, with D possibly TRBD1 on 6 matching bases. V lost 0 bases to trimming and J lost 0 bases, with 9 bases between them. The CDR3 runs 15 residues. In germline, CDR1 is SGDLS, CDR2 YYNGEE. The CDR3 DNA reads as TGTGCCAGCAGCGTAGCAGGGGATATGAACACTGAAGCTTTCTTT. It specifies CASSVAGDMNTEAFF.

This chain connects TRBV4-1 to TRBJ2-3, with D unclear. Germline CDR1 and CDR2: MGHRA and YSYEKL. Trimming cost V 3 bases and J 2 bases, with 9 bases left between them. The CDR3 is 14 amino acids. The CDR3 DNA reads as TGCGCCAGCAGCCAGGTCTTTTACACAGATACGCAGTATTTT. Its translation: CASSQVFYTDTQYF.

The J gene is TRBJ2-7, the V gene TRBV7-8, with D uncertain. Germline values: CDR1 SGHVS, CDR2 FQNEAQ. V was clipped by 5 bases and J by 3 bases, with 17 bases between them. CDR3 length equals 15 residues. The CDR3 coding sequence is TGTGCCAGCAGCCCTCGACATTTCGGCGACTACGAGCAGTACTTC. Translated, it gives CASSPRHFGDYEQYF.

The chain employs TRBV18 and TRBJ2-3, with 13 bases identical to TRBD2. Unmatched junction bases numbered 9, after V lost 3 bases and J lost 6 bases. The CDR3 loop spans 17 amino acids. Germline CDR1 KGHSH, CDR2 LQKENI. CDR3 DNA: TGTGCCAGCTCACCGCAAACCGGGACTAGCGGGGCCGATACGCAGTATTTT. It specifies CASSPQTGTSGADTQYF.

The genes are TRBV5-4 and TRBJ1-4, with 12 bases that match TRBD1. This CDR3 spans 15 amino acids. The J segment lost 10 bases and the V segment lost 4 bases, leaving 8 bases of the junction unmatched. The germline gives CDR1 SGHNT, CDR2 YYREEE (reference sequence). CDR3 sequence reads: CASSLAGTGGVKLFF. The CDR3 DNA reads as TGTGCCAGCAGCCTAGCCGGGACAGGGGGCGTAAAACTGTTTTTT.

V usage is TRBV11-2 and J usage is TRBJ2-2, with TRBD1 matching over 8 bases. J was trimmed by 2 bases and V by 4 bases; bases with no gene match: 9. CDR1 and CDR2 from the germline V gene are SGHAT and FQNNGV. This CDR3 region has 17 residues. CDR3 DNA: TGTGCCAGCAGCTGGGCCCGGGACAGGTCCAACACCGGGGAGCTGTTTTTT. Translation gives CASSWARDRSNTGELFF.

The V call is TRBV7-9, the J call TRBJ1-4; 7 bases are shared with TRBD1. This CDR3 is built from 13 residues. CDR1 is SEHNR and CDR2 is FQNEAQ in the germline V gene (reference sequence). Unmatched junction bases numbered 4, after V lost 5 bases and J lost 7 bases. Here the CDR3 reads CASSIRDSEKLFF. The CDR3, as DNA: TGTGCCAGCAGCATCCGGGACAGTGAAAAACTGTTTTTT.

The gene calls are TRBV6-6 and TRBJ1-4; the D gene is possibly TRBD1 (6 bases). Germline CDR1 and CDR2: MNHNY and SVGAGI (reference sequence). There are 12 residues in the CDR3. V lost 6 bases and J lost 7, with 9 bases in between. DNA for the CDR3: TGTGCCAGCAGCCCAGGGGCTGAAAAACTGTTTTTT. Its translation: CASSPGAEKLFF.

In its sample, this clone was seen a few times. The chain links TRBV4-1 to TRBJ1-1, with unresolved D. From germline, CDR1 is MGHRA and CDR2 YSYEKL. V was clipped by 8 bases and J by 3 bases, with 16 bases between them. The CDR3 covers 14 residues. The CDR3 DNA follows: TGCGCCAGCCAGAATCTAATGGGGTACACTGAAGCTTTCTTT. It yields the protein CASQNLMGYTEAFF.

Details on this clone: Germline and junction disagree at one end, which may indicate a read error. The chain joins TRBV18 to TRBJ1-5; D perhaps matches TRBD1 (6 bases). Per germline, CDR1 KGHSH and CDR2 LQKENI. The CDR3 is made up of 16 amino acids. As DNA, the CDR3 is TGTGCCAGCTCGCCACAAGAGGGGGGGAGCAATCAGCCCCAGCATTTT. Protein: CASSPQEGGSNQPQHF.

The chain carries TRBV29-1 and TRBJ2-1; 9 bases are a match to TRBD2. CDR1 SQVTM and CDR2 ANQGSEA come from the germline V gene. V was clipped by 7 bases and J by 10 bases; unmatched bases: 8. The CDR3 has 12 amino acids. DNA for the CDR3: TGCAGCGGGGGACTAGCAACGAGGGAGCAGTTCTTC. Residues: CSGGLATREQFF.

This chain connects TRBV7-2 to TRBJ2-5, with D tentatively TRBD2 (6 bases). The CDR3 length is 13 residues. Trimming left V 5 bases short and J 3 bases short, with 10 bases between. Germline V CDR1 and CDR2: SGHTA, FQGNSA. The CDR3 DNA is TGTGCCAGCAGCCGACCGGGGGAAGAGACCCAGTACTTC. Its protein product is CASSRPGEETQYF. The complete variable domain, with remaining parts taken from reference TRBV7-2 and TRBJ2-5, reads GAGVSQSPSNKVTEKGKDVELRCDPISGHTALYWYRQSLGQGLEFLIYFQGNSAPDKSGLPSDRFSAERTGGSVSTLTIQRTQQEDSAVYLCASSRPGEETQYFGPGTRLLVL.

As for this clone: One end of the junction does not line up with germline, which may come from a read error. The rearrangement links TRBV7-7 to TRBJ2-1; D is uncertain. CDR1 and CDR2 (germline): SSHAT, FNYEAQ (reference sequence). The CDR3 spans 12 residues. CDR3 in amino acids: CASSLTSGEQFF. CDR3 bases: TGTGCTAGCAGCTTAACATCTGGTGAGCAGTTCTTC.

The V call is TRBV16, the J call TRBJ1-3; TRBD1 might be the D (5 bases). Germline loops: CDR1 KGHSY, CDR2 FQNENV. The CDR3 extends over 17 amino acids. V lost 1 base to trimming and J lost 0 bases, with 13 bases between them. This CDR3 reads CASSQYNAGASGNTIYF. The DNA for the CDR3 is TGTGCCAGCAGCCAATACAACGCCGGGGCCTCTGGAAACACCATATATTTT.

The V and J genes are TRBV18 and TRBJ2-7; 10 nucleotides match TRBD2. V lost 2 bases and J lost 3; bases outside the gene matches: 4. This CDR3 region has 15 residues. Germline assignment: CDR1 KGHSH and CDR2 LQKENI. CDR3: CASSPAASGGYEQYF. Written as DNA, the CDR3 is TGTGCCAGCTCACCAGCGGCTAGCGGGGGCTACGAGCAGTACTTC.

This chain uses TRBV27 with TRBJ2-3, with no clear D. The CDR3 is 12 residues long. Trimming took 6 bases from V and 0 from J, leaving 4 bases between them. Germline V gene sequence: CDR1 MNHEY, CDR2 SMNVEV (reference sequence). In nucleotides, the CDR3 is TGTGCCAGCAGAACTAGCACAGATACGCAGTATTTT. It encodes CASRTSTDTQYF.

In DNA, the CDR3 is TGTGCCAGCAGTGTCGCCAGGGGTGGCTATGGCTACACCTTC. Amino acid sequence: CASSVARGGYGYTF. The V and J genes are TRBV2 and TRBJ1-2, with a possible D match to TRBD1 (6 bases). Germline lookup yields CDR1 SNHLY and CDR2 FYNNEI. The V end was cut by 4 bases, the J end by 4 bases, with 13 bases between. This CDR3 spans 14 amino acids.

DNA for the CDR3: TGCAGCGTTGAAAGGCAAATCGAGCAGTTCTTC. This gives the protein CSVERQIEQFF. This chain links TRBV29-1 with TRBJ2-1; D unresolved. V lost 2 bases and J 10 bases, leaving 9 bases between the germline ends. The germline V gene encodes CDR1 SQVTM and CDR2 ANQGSEA. The CDR3 contains 11 residues.

The gene calls are TRBV2 and TRBJ2-1, with 11 positions matching TRBD2. Germline V gene data show CDR1 as SNHLY and CDR2 as FYNNEI. The length of the CDR3 is 15 residues. V lost 4 bases to trimming and J lost 8 bases; unmatched junction nucleotides: 7. CDR3 amino acids: CASSVILAGEDEQFF. CDR3 bases: TGTGCCAGCAGTGTCATACTAGCGGGAGAGGATGAGCAGTTCTTC.

J is TRBJ2-7 and V is TRBV18; 10 nucleotides agree with TRBD2. CDR1 and CDR2 (germline): KGHSH, LQKENI. The CDR3 covers 14 residues. V was clipped by 4 bases and J by 2 bases; unmatched bases: 2. CDR3 amino acids: CASSRTSGAYEQYF. Here the CDR3 DNA reads TGTGCCAGCTCACGCACTAGCGGGGCCTACGAGCAGTACTTC.